This T cell receptor (beta chain) stems from a study of blood T cell repertoires in COVID-19. Looking at the study overall: COVID-19 samples from acute and convalescent phases originated in the United States, Italy and Spain. PBMCs, B-cell-depleted T cells, or T cells were the source of the cDNA or gDNA that made up the material.

The CDR3 has 16 amino acids. Germline V gene data show CDR1 as KGHSH and CDR2 as LQKENI. V lost 3 bases and J lost 4; bases outside the gene matches: 8. Per the original methods: Scientists estimated how many nucleated cells there were by amplifying reference gene primers. TCRdb's copy holds only in-frame clones and misses some; the assay was immunoSEQ multiplex PCR. The V and J calls and clone size were taken over from that table, and D and trimming were inferred from the DNA. In the table there are approximately 68,000 clones, approximately 85% of which are singletons. The receptor's source is a woman aged 80 or older with active or convalescent COVID-19. The V call is TRBV18, the J call TRBJ1-4, with 7 bases lining up with TRBD1. Source material: peripheral blood. As DNA, the CDR3 is TGTGCCAGCTCACCGTTCCGGGACAGTATTAATGAAAAACTGTTTTTT. It encodes CASSPFRDSINEKLFF.